These T cell receptor beta chains were read from a single sample in a study of blood T cell repertoires in COVID-19. Here immunoSEQ multiplex PCR was the method, and the copy in TCRdb shows in-frame clones only, minus some. The sample consists of under 150,000 clones, approximately 77% of them appearing once. Source material: peripheral blood. The receptors here all came from a man older than 75 with acute or convalescent COVID-19. CDR3s leave out the opening cysteine and the closing phenylalanine or tryptophan.

>TRBV6-5|TRBJ1-1
ASTQRHNGQTEAF
>TRBV5-5|TRBJ2-5
ASSQDRGRETQY
>TRBV10-3|TRBJ1-1
AISGSRTSGTEAF
>TRBV7-8|TRBJ1-1
ASSFGQRNTEAF
>TRBV5-6|TRBJ2-1
ASSLERGGTYNEQF
>TRBV4-3|TRBJ2-7
ASSQSASGGGSYEQY
>TRBV19|TRBJ1-1
ASSIEGGRRTEAF
>TRBV28|TRBJ1-3
ASSFQGPGNTIY
>TRBV2|TRBJ2-5
ARDSLQETQY
>TRBV19|TRBJ1-1
ASSSLLNTEAF
>TRBV7-8|TRBJ2-7
ASSSQPGRSSYEQY
>TRBV14|TRBJ2-7
ASSQVYRRWNYEQY
>TRBV4-2|TRBJ2-5
ASSQDLGRGATQY
>TRBV2|TRBJ1-2
ASLAGVTNYGYT
>TRBV18|TRBJ1-5
ASSPGGSIQPQH
>TRBV5-1|TRBJ1-1
ASSWGQTNTEAF
>TRBV5-1|TRBJ2-5
ASSLAPQGNQETQY
>TRBV11-2|TRBJ2-7
ARKLETIDCYEQY
>TRBV7-9|TRBJ2-7
ASSPGQGPYEQY
>TRBV2|TRBJ1-1
ASTSTGPTEAF
>TRBV7-8|TRBJ2-1
ASRPASSGQF
>TRBV5-1|TRBJ2-3
AGRTGYLNTDTQY
>TRBV11-3|TRBJ2-3
ASSLEGHKTDTQY
>TRBV15|TRBJ1-6
ATSGGELDSPLH
>TRBV4-2|TRBJ1-5
ASSQGLPGAPGGNQPQH
>TRBV7-3|TRBJ2-1
ASSLVPQVNEQF
>TRBV19|TRBJ2-1
ASSPLSGGFDEQF
>TRBV15|TRBJ2-5
ATSSVILAGASGETQY
>TRBV24-1|TRBJ2-1
ATSTSRGSLAGTNEQF
>TRBV11-2|TRBJ2-1
ASSLERGSLSSYNEQF
>TRBV27|TRBJ2-3
ASMRQRGGRTDTQY
>TRBV12-3/TRBV12-4|TRBJ1-2
ASSDSPNYGYT
>TRBV28|TRBJ2-7
ASGTAYEQY
>TRBV3-1/TRBV3-2|TRBJ1-1
ASSHLTESEAF
>TRBV6-5|TRBJ1-1
ASSPDRGRTEAF
>TRBV2|TRBJ2-1
ASNREFYNEQF
>TRBV5-1|TRBJ2-7
ASSLSGGTYEQY
>TRBV20-1|TRBJ2-3
SASLIDTQY
>TRBV27|TRBJ2-2
ASTLLRSGGPSGELF
>TRBV2|TRBJ2-1
ASSVASGGGEQF
>TRBV18|TRBJ1-2
ASSRRTGGFYT